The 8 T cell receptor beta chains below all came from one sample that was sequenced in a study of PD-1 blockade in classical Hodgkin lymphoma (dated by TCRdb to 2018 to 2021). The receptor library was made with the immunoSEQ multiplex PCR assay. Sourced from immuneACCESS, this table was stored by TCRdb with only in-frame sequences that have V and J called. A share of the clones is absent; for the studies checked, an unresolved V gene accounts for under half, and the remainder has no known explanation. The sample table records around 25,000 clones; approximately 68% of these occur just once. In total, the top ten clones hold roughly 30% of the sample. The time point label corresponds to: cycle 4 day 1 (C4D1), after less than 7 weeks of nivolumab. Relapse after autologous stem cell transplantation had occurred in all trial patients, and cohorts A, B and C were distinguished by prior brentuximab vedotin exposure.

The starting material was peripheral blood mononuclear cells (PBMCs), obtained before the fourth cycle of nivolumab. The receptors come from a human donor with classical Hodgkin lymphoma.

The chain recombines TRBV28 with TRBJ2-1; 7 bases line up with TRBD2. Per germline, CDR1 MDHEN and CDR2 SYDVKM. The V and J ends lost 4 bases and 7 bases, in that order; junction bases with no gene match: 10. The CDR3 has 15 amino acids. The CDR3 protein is CASSSSLAPWNEQFF. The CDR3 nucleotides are TGTGCCAGCAGTTCTTCACTAGCGCCCTGGAATGAGCAGTTCTTC.

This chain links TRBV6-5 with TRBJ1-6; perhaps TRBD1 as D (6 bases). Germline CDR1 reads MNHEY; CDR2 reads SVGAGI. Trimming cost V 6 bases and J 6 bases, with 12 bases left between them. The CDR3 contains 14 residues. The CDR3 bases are TGTGCCAGCAGCTCGGGACACTTTAATTCACCCCTCCACTTT. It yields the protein CASSSGHFNSPLHF.

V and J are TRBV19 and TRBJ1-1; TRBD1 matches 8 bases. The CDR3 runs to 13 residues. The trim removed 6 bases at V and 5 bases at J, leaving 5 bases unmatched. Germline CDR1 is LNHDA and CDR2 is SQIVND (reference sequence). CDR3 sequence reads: CASRARGRTEAFF. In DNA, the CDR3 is TGTGCCAGTAGGGCCAGGGGGCGGACTGAAGCTTTCTTT.

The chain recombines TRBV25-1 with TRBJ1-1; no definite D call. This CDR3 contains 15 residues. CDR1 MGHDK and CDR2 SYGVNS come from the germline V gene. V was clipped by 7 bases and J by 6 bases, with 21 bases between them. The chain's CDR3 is CASTSRSYRGAEAFF. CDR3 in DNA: TGTGCCAGCACGTCTAGGAGTTATCGGGGAGCTGAAGCTTTCTTT.

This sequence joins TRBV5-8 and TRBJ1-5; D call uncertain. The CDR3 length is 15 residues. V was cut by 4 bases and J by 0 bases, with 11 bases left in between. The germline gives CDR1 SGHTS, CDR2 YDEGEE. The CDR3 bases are TGTGCCAGCAGCCCAAAGAGTTATAGCAATCAGCCCCAGCATTTT. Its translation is CASSPKSYSNQPQHF.

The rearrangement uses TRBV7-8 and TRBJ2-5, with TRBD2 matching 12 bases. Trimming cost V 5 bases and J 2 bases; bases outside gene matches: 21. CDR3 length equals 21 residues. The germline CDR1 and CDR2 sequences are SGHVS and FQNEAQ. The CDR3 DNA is TGTGCCAGCAGCCCCGGCGCTAGCGGGGGGGCTTATCCGGGTTCACAAGAGACCCAGTACTTC. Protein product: CASSPGASGGAYPGSQETQYF.

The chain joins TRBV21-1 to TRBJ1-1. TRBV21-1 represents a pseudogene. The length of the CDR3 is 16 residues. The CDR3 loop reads CASRARLATLRTEAFF. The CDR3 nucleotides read TGTGCCAGCAGGGCCAGATTAGCTACACTTCGCACTGAAGCTTTCTTT.

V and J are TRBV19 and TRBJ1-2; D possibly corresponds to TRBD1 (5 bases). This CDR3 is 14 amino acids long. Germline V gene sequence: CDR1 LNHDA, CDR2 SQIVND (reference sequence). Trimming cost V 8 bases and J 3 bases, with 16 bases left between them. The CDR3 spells CASARVGQDYGYTF. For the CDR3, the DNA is TGTGCCAGTGCTCGGGTGGGGCAGGACTATGGCTACACCTTC.